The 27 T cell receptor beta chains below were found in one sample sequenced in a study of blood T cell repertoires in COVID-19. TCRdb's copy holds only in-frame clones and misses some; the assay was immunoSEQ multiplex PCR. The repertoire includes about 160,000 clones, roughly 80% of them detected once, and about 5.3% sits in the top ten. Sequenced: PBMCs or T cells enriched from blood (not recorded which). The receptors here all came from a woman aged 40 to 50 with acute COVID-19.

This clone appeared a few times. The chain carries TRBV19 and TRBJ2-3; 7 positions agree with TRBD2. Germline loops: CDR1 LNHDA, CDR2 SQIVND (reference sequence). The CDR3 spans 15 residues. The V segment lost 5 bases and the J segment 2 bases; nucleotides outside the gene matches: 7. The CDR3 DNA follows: TGTGCCAGTAGTTTGGGAGGGGCCCCCACAGATACGCAGTATTTT. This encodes CASSLGGAPTDTQYF.

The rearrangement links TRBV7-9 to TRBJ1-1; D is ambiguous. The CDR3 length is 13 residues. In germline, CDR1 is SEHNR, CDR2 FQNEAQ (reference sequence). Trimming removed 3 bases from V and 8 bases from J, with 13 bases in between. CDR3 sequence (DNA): TGTGCCAGCAGCTTGTGGGTCTATAGCGAAGCTTTCTTT. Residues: CASSLWVYSEAFF.

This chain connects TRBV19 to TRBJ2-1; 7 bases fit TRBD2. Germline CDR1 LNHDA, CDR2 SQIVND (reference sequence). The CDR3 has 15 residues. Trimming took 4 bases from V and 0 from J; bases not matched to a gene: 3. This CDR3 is CASSSREASYNEQFF. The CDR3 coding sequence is TGTGCCAGTAGTAGCCGGGAGGCCTCCTACAATGAGCAGTTCTTC. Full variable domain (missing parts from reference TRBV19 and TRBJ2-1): DGGITQSPKYLFRKEGQNVTLSCEQNLNHDAMYWYRQDPGQGLRLIYYSQIVNDFQKGDIAEGYSVSREKKESFPLTVTSAQKNPTAFYLCASSSREASYNEQFFGPGTRLTVL.

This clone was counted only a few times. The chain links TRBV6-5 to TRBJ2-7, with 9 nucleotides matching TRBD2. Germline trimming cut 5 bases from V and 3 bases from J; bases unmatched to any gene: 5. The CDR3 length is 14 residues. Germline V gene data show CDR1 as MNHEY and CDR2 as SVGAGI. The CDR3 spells CASSPRLAVYEQYF. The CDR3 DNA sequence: TGTGCCAGCAGTCCCCGACTAGCGGTCTACGAGCAGTACTTC.

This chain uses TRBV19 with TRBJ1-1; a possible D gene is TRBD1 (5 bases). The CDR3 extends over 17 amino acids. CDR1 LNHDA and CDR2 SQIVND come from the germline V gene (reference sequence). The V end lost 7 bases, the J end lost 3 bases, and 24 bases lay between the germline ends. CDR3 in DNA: TGTGCCAGTAAATTTTTGGAGGGGAAACGGCAGGACACTGAAGCTTTCTTT. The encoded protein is CASKFLEGKRQDTEAFF. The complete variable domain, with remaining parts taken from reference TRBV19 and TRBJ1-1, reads DGGITQSPKYLFRKEGQNVTLSCEQNLNHDAMYWYRQDPGQGLRLIYYSQIVNDFQKGDIAEGYSVSREKKESFPLTVTSAQKNPTAFYLCASKFLEGKRQDTEAFFGQGTRLTVV.

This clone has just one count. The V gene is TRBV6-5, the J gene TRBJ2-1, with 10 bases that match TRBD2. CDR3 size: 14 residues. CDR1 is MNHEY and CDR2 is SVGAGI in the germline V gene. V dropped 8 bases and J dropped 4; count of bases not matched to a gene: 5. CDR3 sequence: CASSRAGGYNEQFF. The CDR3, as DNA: TGTGCCAGCTCCAGAGCGGGAGGGTACAATGAGCAGTTCTTC.

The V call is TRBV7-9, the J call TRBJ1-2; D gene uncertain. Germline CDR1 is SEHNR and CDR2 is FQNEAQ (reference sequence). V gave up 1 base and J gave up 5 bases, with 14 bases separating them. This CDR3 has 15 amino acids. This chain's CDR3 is CASSLVGPQNYGYTF. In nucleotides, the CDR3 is TGTGCCAGCAGCTTAGTGGGCCCACAAAATTATGGCTACACCTTC.

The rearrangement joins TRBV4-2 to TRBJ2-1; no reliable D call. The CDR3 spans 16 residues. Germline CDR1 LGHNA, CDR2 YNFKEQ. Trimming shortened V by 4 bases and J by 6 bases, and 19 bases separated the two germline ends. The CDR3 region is CASSRRLGRLGNEQFF. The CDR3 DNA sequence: TGTGCCAGCAGCCGTAGGCTCGGCCGCCTAGGCAATGAGCAGTTCTTC.

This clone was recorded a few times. CDR3 loop: CASSPGQGALSGELFF. The CDR3 nucleotides are TGTGCCAGCAGTCCCGGACAGGGGGCTTTGTCCGGGGAGCTGTTTTTT. This sequence joins TRBV3-1 (or the pseudogene TRBV3-2) and TRBJ2-2; 11 nucleotides line up with TRBD1. The germline V gene has CDR1 LGHDT and CDR2 YNNKEL (reference sequence). The CDR3 extends over 16 amino acids. V was clipped by 6 bases and J by 6 bases; unmatched bases: 9.

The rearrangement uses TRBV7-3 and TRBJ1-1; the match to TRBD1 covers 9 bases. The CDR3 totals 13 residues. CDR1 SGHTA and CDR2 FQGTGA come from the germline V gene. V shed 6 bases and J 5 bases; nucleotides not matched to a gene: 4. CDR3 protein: CASSWDRATEAFF. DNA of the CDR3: TGTGCCAGCAGTTGGGACAGGGCGACTGAAGCTTTCTTT.

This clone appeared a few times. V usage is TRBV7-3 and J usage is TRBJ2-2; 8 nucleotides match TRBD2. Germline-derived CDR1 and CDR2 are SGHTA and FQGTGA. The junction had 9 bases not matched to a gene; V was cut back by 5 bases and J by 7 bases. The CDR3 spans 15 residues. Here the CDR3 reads CASSPQGSGNGELFF. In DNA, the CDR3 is TGTGCCAGCAGCCCCCAGGGTAGCGGGAACGGGGAGCTGTTTTTT.

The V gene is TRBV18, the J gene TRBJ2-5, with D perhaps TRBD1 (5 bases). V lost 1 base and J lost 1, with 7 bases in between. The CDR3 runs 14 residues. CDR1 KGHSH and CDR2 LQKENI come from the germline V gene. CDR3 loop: CASSPRTSQETQYF. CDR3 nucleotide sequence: TGTGCCAGCTCACCACGGACATCCCAAGAGACCCAGTACTTC.

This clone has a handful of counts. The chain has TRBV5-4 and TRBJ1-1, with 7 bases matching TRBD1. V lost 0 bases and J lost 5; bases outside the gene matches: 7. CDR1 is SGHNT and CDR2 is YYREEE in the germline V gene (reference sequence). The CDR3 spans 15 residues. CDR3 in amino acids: CASSLDRGLGTEAFF. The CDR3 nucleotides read TGTGCCAGCAGCTTGGATAGGGGGCTCGGAACTGAAGCTTTCTTT.

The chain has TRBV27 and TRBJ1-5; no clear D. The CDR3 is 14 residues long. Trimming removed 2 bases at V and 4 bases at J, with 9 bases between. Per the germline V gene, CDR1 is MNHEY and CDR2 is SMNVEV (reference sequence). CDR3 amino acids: CASSLGSPNQPQHF. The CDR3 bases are TGTGCCAGCAGTTTAGGGAGCCCGAATCAGCCCCAGCATTTT.

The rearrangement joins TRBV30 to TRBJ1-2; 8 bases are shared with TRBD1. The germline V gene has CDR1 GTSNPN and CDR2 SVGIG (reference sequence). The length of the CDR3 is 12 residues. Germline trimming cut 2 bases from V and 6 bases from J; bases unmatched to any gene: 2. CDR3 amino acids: CAWSTTGDGYTF. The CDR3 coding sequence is TGTGCCTGGAGTACGACAGGGGATGGCTACACCTTC. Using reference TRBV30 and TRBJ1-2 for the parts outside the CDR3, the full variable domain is SQTIHQWPATLVQPVGSPLSLECTVEGTSNPNLYWYRQAAGRGLQLLFYSVGIGQISSEVPQNLSASRPQDRQFILSSKKLLLSDSGFYLCAWSTTGDGYTFGSGTRLTVV.

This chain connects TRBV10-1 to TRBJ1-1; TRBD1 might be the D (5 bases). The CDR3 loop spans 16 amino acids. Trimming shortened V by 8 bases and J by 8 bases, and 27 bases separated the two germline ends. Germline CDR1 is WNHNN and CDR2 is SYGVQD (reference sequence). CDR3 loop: CASSAGGRGRRLEAFF. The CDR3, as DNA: TGCGCCAGCTCGGCCGGGGGGAGAGGACGGCGATTGGAAGCTTTCTTT.

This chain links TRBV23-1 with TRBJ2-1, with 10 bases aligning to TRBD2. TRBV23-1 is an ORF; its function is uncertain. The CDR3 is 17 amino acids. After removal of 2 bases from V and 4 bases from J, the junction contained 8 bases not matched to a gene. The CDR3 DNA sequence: TGCGCCAGCAGTCAAGTACTAGCGGGAAAGGGTTACAATGAGCAGTTCTTC. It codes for CASSQVLAGKGYNEQFF.

The CDR3 nucleotides read TGCAGTGCTAGTCAACCTAGGGGCATGGTCTCCTACAATGAGCAGTTCTTC. Amino acid sequence: CSASQPRGMVSYNEQFF. V and J are TRBV20-1 and TRBJ2-1; D possibly corresponds to TRBD1 (5 bases). The germline CDR1 and CDR2 sequences are DFQATT and SNEGSKA (reference sequence). V was trimmed by 3 bases and J by 0 bases, leaving 18 bases between them. This CDR3 spans 17 amino acids.

The CDR3 bases are TGTGCCAGCAGCTTAGCGGGAGGCTACAATGAGCAGTTCTTC. This encodes CASSLAGGYNEQFF. This chain joins TRBV13 and TRBJ2-1; TRBD2 matches at 7 bases. J gave up 3 bases and V 1 base, and 0 bases lay outside the gene matches. The CDR3 has 14 amino acids. Germline V gene sequence: CDR1 PRHDT, CDR2 FYEKMQ (reference sequence).

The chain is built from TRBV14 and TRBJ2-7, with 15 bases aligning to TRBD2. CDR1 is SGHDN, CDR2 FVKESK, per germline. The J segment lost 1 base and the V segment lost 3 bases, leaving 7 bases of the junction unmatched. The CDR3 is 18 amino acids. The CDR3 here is CASSQTLGLAGGSYEQYF. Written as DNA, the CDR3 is TGTGCCAGCAGCCAGACCCTGGGACTAGCGGGGGGATCCTACGAGCAGTACTTC.

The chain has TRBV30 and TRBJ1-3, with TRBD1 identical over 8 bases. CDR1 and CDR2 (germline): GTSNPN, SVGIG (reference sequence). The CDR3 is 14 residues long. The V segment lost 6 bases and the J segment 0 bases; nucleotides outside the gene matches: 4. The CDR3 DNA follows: TGTGCCTGCGGACAGGGCAGCTCTGGAAACACCATATATTTT. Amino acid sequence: CACGQGSSGNTIYF.

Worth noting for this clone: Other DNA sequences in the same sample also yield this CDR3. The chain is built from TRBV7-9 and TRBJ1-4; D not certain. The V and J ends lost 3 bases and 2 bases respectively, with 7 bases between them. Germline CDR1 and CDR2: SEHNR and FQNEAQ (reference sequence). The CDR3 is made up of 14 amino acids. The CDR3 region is CASSLRGTNEKLFF. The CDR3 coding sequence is TGTGCCAGCAGCTTGCGGGGTACTAATGAAAAACTGTTTTTT.

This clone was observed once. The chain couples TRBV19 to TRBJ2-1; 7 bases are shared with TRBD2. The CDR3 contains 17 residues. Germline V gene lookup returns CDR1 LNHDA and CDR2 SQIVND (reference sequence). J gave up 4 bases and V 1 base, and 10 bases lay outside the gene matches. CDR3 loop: CASSIAPPGLLYNEQFF. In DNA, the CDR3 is TGTGCCAGTAGTATAGCGCCCCCGGGACTATTATACAATGAGCAGTTCTTC.

CDR3 residues: CASSGSVNTGELFF. In DNA, the CDR3 is TGTGCCAGCAGCGGTAGCGTGAACACCGGGGAGCTGTTTTTT. V usage is TRBV9 and J usage is TRBJ2-2, with TRBD2 as a possible D gene (5 bases). Per the germline V gene, CDR1 is SGDLS and CDR2 is YYNGEE. V lost 3 bases to trimming and J lost 1 base, with 7 bases between them. This CDR3 spans 14 amino acids. The whole variable domain, remainder taken from reference TRBV9 and TRBJ2-2, is DSGVTQTPKHLITATGQRVTLRCSPRSGDLSVYWYQQSLDQGLQFLIQYYNGEERAKGNILERFSAQQFPDLHSELNLSSLELGDSALYFCASSGSVNTGELFFGEGSRLTVL.

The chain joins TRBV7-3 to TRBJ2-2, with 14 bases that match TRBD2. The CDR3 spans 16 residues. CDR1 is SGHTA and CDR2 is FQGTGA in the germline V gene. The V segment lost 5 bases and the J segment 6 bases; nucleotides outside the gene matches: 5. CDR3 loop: CASSLGLAGGPGELFF. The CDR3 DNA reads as TGTGCCAGCAGCCTTGGACTAGCGGGAGGCCCCGGGGAGCTGTTTTTT.

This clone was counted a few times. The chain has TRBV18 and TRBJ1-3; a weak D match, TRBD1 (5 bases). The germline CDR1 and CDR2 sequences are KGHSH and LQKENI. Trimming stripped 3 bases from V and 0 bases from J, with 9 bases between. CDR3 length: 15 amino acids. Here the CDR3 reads CASSPAGLSGNTIYF. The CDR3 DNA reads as TGTGCCAGCTCACCTGCGGGACTCTCTGGAAACACCATATATTTT.

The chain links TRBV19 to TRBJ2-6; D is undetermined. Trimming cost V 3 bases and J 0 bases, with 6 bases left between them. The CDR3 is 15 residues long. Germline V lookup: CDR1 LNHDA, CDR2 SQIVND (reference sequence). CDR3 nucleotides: TGTGCCAGTAGTATCCCTTACTCTGGGGCCAACGTCCTGACTTTC. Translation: CASSIPYSGANVLTF.